This is a list of T cell receptor beta chains from one sample in a study of neurological immune-mediated disorders. A single record per CDR3 protein comes from TCRdb applying MiXCR to the 5' RACE reads. The sample carries about 70,000 distinct CDR3 sequences, about 5% recorded once. The specimen was PBMCs. These receptors originate from an older woman with multiple sclerosis. The CDR3 runs from the conserved cysteine through the conserved F or W. The order of the fields is clone size, V gene, D gene, CDR3 length, J gene, CDR3 protein, CDR3 DNA. D genes are given only for firm matches. Not every row has a clone size; where given, it reads once, few, many or a size class.

>many|TRBV9|TRBD1|14|TRBJ1-5
CASSVGQGMQPQHF
TGTGCCAGCAGCGTAGGACAGGGGATGCAGCCCCAGCATTTT
>few|TRBV4-3|TRBD2|18|TRBJ2-3
CASSQGLAGGSRADTQYF
TGCGCCAGCAGCCAAGGGCTAGCGGGAGGGTCGAGGGCAGATACGCAGTATTTT
>few|TRBV7-9|.|16|TRBJ1-1
CASIPSPDSLDTEAFF
TGTGCCAGCATCCCGTCCCCGGACAGTTTGGACACTGAAGCTTTCTTT
>many|TRBV6-6|TRBD2|14|TRBJ2-7
CASSSAGGPGEQYF
TGTGCCAGCAGTTCGGCGGGAGGGCCTGGAGAGCAGTACTTC
>many|TRBV5-1|TRBD1|13|TRBJ1-1
CASSDRENTEAFF
TGCGCCAGCAGCGACAGGGAAAACACTGAAGCTTTCTTT
>few|TRBV20-1|TRBD2|12|TRBJ2-7
CSAGLGSYEQYF
TGCAGTGCCGGACTAGGCTCCTACGAGCAGTACTTC
>many|TRBV5-1|TRBD2|17|TRBJ2-7
CASSLRLAGGIEYEQYF
TGCGCCAGCAGCTTGAGACTAGCGGGAGGGATAGAATACGAGCAGTACTTC
>many|TRBV10-3|TRBD1|12|TRBJ1-1
CASQGDGTEAFF
TGTGCCTCCCAGGGGGATGGCACTGAAGCTTTCTTT
>many|TRBV27|.|14|TRBJ1-5
CASSFEGSNQPQHF
TGTGCCAGCAGTTTCGAGGGGAGTAATCAGCCCCAGCATTTT
>many|TRBV7-2|.|11|TRBJ2-5
CASSLAGPQYF
TGTGCCAGCAGCTTAGCCGGGCCCCAGTACTTC
>many|TRBV4-3|.|15|TRBJ2-1
CASSQDQKARHEQFF
TGCGCCAGCAGCCAAGATCAAAAGGCGAGACATGAGCAGTTCTTC
>few|TRBV20-1|.|15|TRBJ2-5
CSARARQAGEETQYF
TGCAGTGCTAGGGCGAGACAGGCGGGGGAAGAGACCCAGTACTTC
>many|TRBV20-1|TRBD1|13|TRBJ1-1
CSAQDRGNTEAFF
TGCAGTGCCCAAGACAGGGGGAACACTGAAGCTTTCTTT
>many|TRBV7-9|.|14|TRBJ1-2
CASSRTTGTDGYTF
TGTGCCAGCAGCCGCACAACAGGGACCGATGGCTACACCTTC
>many|TRBV5-1|.|14|TRBJ2-2
CASSLEPNTGELFF
TGCGCCAGCAGCTTGGAACCAAACACCGGGGAGCTGTTTTTT
>many|TRBV15|.|14|TRBJ1-1
CATASAGLNTEAFF
TGTGCCACCGCCTCGGCAGGGCTGAACACTGAAGCTTTCTTT
>many|TRBV6-5|.|13|TRBJ1-2
CASSQTGLYGYTF
TGTGCCAGCAGCCAGACAGGCCTATATGGCTACACCTTC
>few|TRBV18|.|14|TRBJ1-2
CASSPPEGFYGYTF
TGTGCCAGCTCACCACCTGAGGGTTTTTATGGCTACACCTTC
>many|TRBV20-1|TRBD1|13|TRBJ1-5
CSAPAGGGQPQHF
TGCAGTGCTCCTGCAGGGGGGGGTCAGCCCCAGCATTTT
>few|TRBV30|.|14|TRBJ1-4
CAGLMGGTNEKLFF
TGTGCCGGCCTAATGGGCGGGACTAATGAAAAACTGTTTTTT
>many|TRBV29-1|.|13|TRBJ1-1
CSAGKGVNTEAFF
TGCAGCGCCGGGAAGGGGGTGAACACTGAAGCTTTCTTT
>many|TRBV7-9|.|13|TRBJ1-1
CASRGSFGTEAFF
TGTGCCAGCAGGGGGAGCTTCGGGACGGAAGCTTTCTTT
>many|TRBV5-1|.|15|TRBJ1-2
CASSPEWGANYGYTF
TGCGCCAGCAGCCCCGAGTGGGGGGCTAACTATGGCTACACCTTC
>few|TRBV18|TRBD1|18|TRBJ2-6
CASSPTGGQVAGANVLTF
TGTGCCAGCTCACCAACAGGGGGTCAGGTGGCTGGGGCCAACGTCCTGACTTTC
>many|TRBV20-1|.|14|TRBJ1-4
CSAGGVVTNEKLFF
TGCAGTGCCGGGGGCGTAGTAACTAATGAAAAACTGTTTTTT
>many|TRBV25-1|.|15|TRBJ2-2
CASSEGHLNTGELFF
TGTGCCAGCAGCGAAGGTCACCTGAACACCGGGGAGCTGTTTTTT
>many|TRBV12-3/TRBV12-4|.|14|TRBJ1-1
CASSSLAAGVEAFF
TGTGCCAGCAGCTCCTTAGCTGCCGGGGTCGAAGCTTTCTTT
>many|TRBV4-1|.|17|TRBJ2-4
CASSQDTGSAAKNIQYF
TGCGCCAGCAGCCAAGATACCGGGAGTGCAGCCAAAAACATTCAGTACTTC
>many|TRBV12-3/TRBV12-4|TRBD2|16|TRBJ2-3
CASSDGLAGITDTQYF
TGTGCCAGCAGCGATGGACTAGCGGGTATTACAGATACGCAGTATTTT
>.|TRBV3-1|.|12|TRBJ2-1
CASSQLGNEQFF
TGTGCCAGCAGTCAGCTAGGAAATGAGCAGTTCTTC
>many|TRBV6-6|.|17|TRBJ1-5
CASSSSTDSGGDQPQHF
TGTGCCAGCAGTTCCTCGACAGACAGTGGGGGGGATCAGCCCCAGCATTTT
>many|TRBV20-1|TRBD2|14|TRBJ2-5
CSARDPSGKETQYF
TGCAGTGCTAGAGATCCCAGCGGGAAAGAGACCCAGTACTTC
>many|TRBV7-8|.|15|TRBJ2-1
CASSSTSRGYNEQFF
TGTGCCAGCAGCTCCACATCCCGGGGATACAATGAGCAGTTCTTC
>few|TRBV4-1|TRBD1|16|TRBJ1-1
CASSRGGTGSTAEAFF
TGCGCCAGCAGCCGAGGCGGGACAGGGTCTACAGCGGAAGCTTTCTTT
>many|TRBV12-3/TRBV12-4|TRBD1|14|TRBJ1-6
CASSTTGINSPLHF
TGTGCCAGCAGTACGACAGGGATAAATTCACCCCTCCACTTT
>many|TRBV6-1|.|15|TRBJ2-5
CASRLKGGQQETQYF
TGTGCCAGCAGACTAAAGGGGGGACAGCAAGAGACCCAGTACTTC
>.|TRBV7-2|.|13|TRBJ2-3
CASSLAGVDTQYF
TGTGCCAGCAGCTTAGCGGGAGTAGATACGCAGTATTTT
>few|TRBV6-2/TRBV6-3|TRBD1|15|TRBJ1-4
CASRTPGQGIGKLFF
TGTGCCAGCAGAACCCCGGGACAGGGGATTGGAAAACTGTTTTTT
>few|TRBV20-1|.|14|TRBJ2-3
CSAPRRDITDTQYF
TGCAGTGCCCCTAGGAGGGACATCACAGATACGCAGTATTTT
>many|TRBV27|TRBD1|14|TRBJ2-1
CASSGTGTINEQFF
TGTGCCAGTTCCGGGACAGGGACGATCAATGAGCAGTTCTTC
>few|TRBV27|TRBD1|15|TRBJ2-7
CASSSTGTGPYEQYF
TGTGCCAGCAGTTCGACCGGGACAGGGCCCTACGAGCAGTACTTC
>few|TRBV7-2|TRBD2|15|TRBJ2-1
CASSGGLAGGTEQFF
TGTGCCAGCAGCGGTGGACTAGCGGGAGGCACTGAGCAGTTCTTC
>many|TRBV7-2|.|14|TRBJ2-2
CASSPTSNTGELFF
TGTGCCAGCAGCCCCACCTCCAACACCGGGGAGCTGTTTTTT
>many|TRBV12-3/TRBV12-4|.|14|TRBJ1-5
CASSFSSNNQPQHF
TGTGCCAGCAGTTTTTCCTCGAACAATCAGCCCCAGCATTTT